This section outlines one T cell receptor (beta chain) sequence together with its context. These data belong to a study of CD8 T cells in Susac syndrome. TEMRA cells underwent FACS enrichment and CD8+ and CD4+ T cells underwent negative isolation. Random hexamers were used to reverse transcribe an amount of roughly 0.5 to 1 ug RNA. Amplification of TCR beta CDR3 spanned 54 Vbeta and 13 Jbeta via immunoSEQ multiplex PCR. TCRdb reprocessed the immunoSEQ multiplex PCR reads via MiXCR and lists one record per CDR3 protein. The sample gives some 150,000 distinct CDR3 sequences, almost 96% of which show up once; 0.065% to 0.095% is in the top ten. The sequencing sample was made of CD4+ T cells from PBMCs. The TCR comes from a human donor with Susac syndrome.

The CDR3: CASSLSQGPEQFF. The CDR3 bases are TGTGCCAGCAGCTTATCCCAAGGGCCTGAGCAGTTCTTC. The chain carries TRBV5-4 and TRBJ2-1, with D uncertain. V lost 2 bases and J lost 9, with 12 bases in between. This CDR3 has 13 amino acids. The germline V gene encodes CDR1 SGHNT and CDR2 YYREEE (reference sequence).